This T cell receptor (beta chain) was identified in a study of shared clonotypes between healthy human individuals. Germline loops: CDR1 SGHRS, CDR2 YFSETQ. With 4 bases removed from V and 3 bases from J, the gap between germline ends came to 23 bases. The CDR3 totals 17 residues. The data were produced by immunoSEQ multiplex PCR, yet TCRdb's version contains in-frame clones alone and is incomplete. The sample records approximately 810,000 clones, about 92% being singletons. CD45RO-negative, CCR7-positively selected cells formed the naive CD8 fraction, excluding terminally differentiated effector memory CD45RA+ cells.

V usage is TRBV5-1 and J usage is TRBJ2-7; D perhaps matches TRBD1 (8 bases). What was sequenced was naive CD8+ T cells sorted from blood. This clonotype was obtained from a man aged 25 to 45 in good health. As DNA, the CDR3 is TGCGCCAGCAGCCCCCGTGGGGGGGCAGGGGGCTTCTACGAGCAGTACTTC. It codes for CASSPRGGAGGFYEQYF.